The rows below give T cell receptor beta chains drawn from one sample of a study of T cells in Graves' hyperthyroidism and ophthalmopathy. TCRdb ran MiXCR on the multiplex PCR reads and lists one entry per CDR3 protein. The data contain 550,000 to 700,000 distinct CDR3 sequences, over 12% of them singletons. Sample: blood. Receptors were obtained from a woman aged 35 to 49 with Graves' ophthalmopathy. The CDR3 runs from the conserved cysteine through the conserved F or W. D genes are given only for firm matches. Size tells how often a clone was seen (once, few, many) or the class of an expanded clone, and some rows leave it out.

d_gene: NA
j_gene: TRBJ2-2
abundance: few
v_gene: TRBV15
CDR3aa: CAASSAPEGTGELFF
CDR3nt: TGTGCCGCCAGCAGCGCCCCCGAGGGGACCGGGGAGCTGTTTTTT

d_gene: NA
j_gene: TRBJ2-7
abundance: many
v_gene: TRBV6-5
CDR3aa: CASSYDSGPYEQYF
CDR3nt: TGTGCCAGCAGTTACGATTCAGGCCCCTACGAGCAGTACTTC

d_gene: NA
j_gene: TRBJ2-7
abundance: many
v_gene: TRBV2
CDR3aa: CASDFGQEIAGISYEQYF
CDR3nt: TGTGCCAGCGATTTTGGACAGGAGATAGCGGGAATCTCCTACGAGCAGTACTTC

d_gene: NA
j_gene: TRBJ2-2
abundance: NA
v_gene: TRBV6-1
CDR3aa: CASSEARLLRELLF
CDR3nt: TGTGCCAGCAGTGAAGCGCGGCTACTCAGGGAGCTGCTTTTT

d_gene: NA
j_gene: TRBJ1-2
abundance: many
v_gene: TRBV27
CDR3aa: CASSKTVFAVYGYTF
CDR3nt: TGTGCCAGCAGTAAGACGGTGTTCGCCGTCTATGGCTACACCTTC

d_gene: NA
j_gene: TRBJ1-1
abundance: many
v_gene: TRBV7-8
CDR3aa: CASSLGTGNTEAFF
CDR3nt: TGTGCCAGCAGCTTAGGAACAGGGAACACTGAAGCTTTCTTT

d_gene: TRBD1
j_gene: TRBJ1-2
abundance: many
v_gene: TRBV28
CDR3aa: CASSLGTGRHGYTF
CDR3nt: TGTGCCAGCAGTTTGGGGACAGGGCGCCATGGCTACACCTTC

d_gene: TRBD1
j_gene: TRBJ1-2
abundance: NA
v_gene: TRBV9
CDR3aa: CASSVEDRRGGYTF
CDR3nt: TGTGCCAGCAGCGTAGAGGACAGGCGCGGGGGCTACACCTTC

d_gene: TRBD1
j_gene: TRBJ2-7
abundance: NA
v_gene: TRBV6-1
CDR3aa: CASSGTGESEYEQYF
CDR3nt: TGTGCCAGCAGTGGGACAGGGGAGAGCGAGTACGAGCAGTACTTC

d_gene: NA
j_gene: TRBJ2-7
abundance: many
v_gene: TRBV12-3/TRBV12-4
CDR3aa: CASRPGQSYEQYF
CDR3nt: TGTGCCAGCAGACCGGGACAATCCTACGAGCAGTACTTC

d_gene: NA
j_gene: TRBJ1-2
abundance: many
v_gene: TRBV6-1
CDR3aa: CASTDRSGSYTF
CDR3nt: TGTGCCAGCACTGACAGGAGTGGAAGCTACACCTTC

d_gene: TRBD1
j_gene: TRBJ1-5
abundance: NA
v_gene: TRBV30
CDR3aa: CAWSHPGQDSNQPQHF
CDR3nt: TGTGCCTGGAGTCATCCGGGACAGGATAGCAATCAGCCCCAGCATTTT

d_gene: NA
j_gene: TRBJ1-6
abundance: NA
v_gene: TRBV27
CDR3aa: CASGGLGPSSYNSPLHF
CDR3nt: TGTGCCAGCGGGGGTTTAGGACCGAGCTCCTATAATTCACCCCTCCACTTT

d_gene: NA
j_gene: TRBJ1-1
abundance: NA
v_gene: TRBV6-1
CDR3aa: CSSSRGHGSGTEAFF
CDR3nt: TGTTCCAGCAGCCGAGGACACGGTAGTGGCACTGAAGCTTTCTTT

d_gene: NA
j_gene: TRBJ2-7
abundance: many
v_gene: TRBV29-1
CDR3aa: CSGRLGPSYEQYF
CDR3nt: TGCAGCGGACGACTAGGACCCTCCTACGAGCAGTACTTC

d_gene: TRBD1
j_gene: TRBJ2-4
abundance: NA
v_gene: TRBV4-1
CDR3aa: CASSLRTGQQNIQYF
CDR3nt: TGCGCCAGCAGCCTACGGACAGGCCAACAAAACATTCAGTACTTC

d_gene: TRBD1
j_gene: TRBJ1-2
abundance: many
v_gene: TRBV6-1
CDR3aa: CASGTGGYGYTF
CDR3nt: TGTGCCAGCGGGACAGGGGGCTATGGCTACACCTTC

d_gene: NA
j_gene: TRBJ1-1
abundance: NA
v_gene: TRBV3-1
CDR3aa: CASSLGREGDNLNTEAFF
CDR3nt: TGTGCCAGCAGCCTAGGGAGGGAGGGCGACAACTTGAACACTGAAGCTTTCTTT

d_gene: NA
j_gene: TRBJ1-2
abundance: NA
v_gene: TRBV28
CDR3aa: CASSNDNRGYGYTF
CDR3nt: TGTGCCAGCAGTAACGACAACCGGGGCTATGGCTACACCTTC

d_gene: NA
j_gene: TRBJ2-7
abundance: NA
v_gene: TRBV7-2
CDR3aa: CASSLEVTVHEQYF
CDR3nt: TGTGCCAGCAGCTTAGAAGTGACTGTACACGAGCAGTACTTC

d_gene: NA
j_gene: TRBJ2-7
abundance: NA
v_gene: TRBV6-1
CDR3aa: CASSLLGKEQYF
CDR3nt: TGTGCCAGCAGTCTTCTGGGTAAGGAGCAGTACTTC

d_gene: TRBD1
j_gene: TRBJ2-7
abundance: many
v_gene: TRBV6-1
CDR3aa: CASSEEDSRQGPYEQYF
CDR3nt: TGTGCCAGCAGTGAAGAGGACAGCAGACAGGGGCCCTACGAGCAGTACTTC

d_gene: TRBD1
j_gene: TRBJ1-2
abundance: many
v_gene: TRBV28
CDR3aa: CASSLTGGLANGYTF
CDR3nt: TGTGCCAGCAGTTTAACAGGGGGCTTGGCGAATGGCTACACCTTC

d_gene: TRBD1
j_gene: TRBJ1-5
abundance: many
v_gene: TRBV6-1
CDR3aa: CASSQSPTGTYSNQPQHF
CDR3nt: TGTGCCAGCAGTCAAAGTCCGACAGGGACGTATAGCAATCAGCCCCAGCATTTT

d_gene: NA
j_gene: TRBJ1-5
abundance: many
v_gene: TRBV2
CDR3aa: CASSVSRLGGSNQPQHF
CDR3nt: TGTGCCAGCAGTGTGAGCAGGCTGGGGGGTAGCAATCAGCCCCAGCATTTT

d_gene: NA
j_gene: TRBJ1-2
abundance: many
v_gene: TRBV28
CDR3aa: CASSDTKVGYTF
CDR3nt: TGTGCCAGCAGTGACACAAAAGTTGGCTACACCTTC

d_gene: NA
j_gene: TRBJ2-7
abundance: many
v_gene: TRBV14
CDR3aa: CASSQPARGRYEQYF
CDR3nt: TGTGCCAGCAGCCAACCCGCCCGGGGTAGGTACGAGCAGTACTTC

d_gene: NA
j_gene: TRBJ2-6
abundance: many
v_gene: TRBV28
CDR3aa: CASSATGTGANVLTF
CDR3nt: TGTGCCAGCAGTGCCACAGGGACCGGGGCCAACGTCCTGACTTTC

d_gene: TRBD1
j_gene: TRBJ2-5
abundance: many
v_gene: TRBV20-1
CDR3aa: CSARGQGLETQYF
CDR3nt: TGCAGTGCGCGGGGACAGGGGCTAGAGACCCAGTACTTC

d_gene: NA
j_gene: TRBJ1-2
abundance: many
v_gene: TRBV28
CDR3aa: CASSLPNSYYGYTF
CDR3nt: TGTGCCAGCAGCCTTCCGAACTCTTACTATGGCTACACCTTC

d_gene: NA
j_gene: TRBJ2-2
abundance: many
v_gene: TRBV29-1
CDR3aa: CSVCQSTTGELFF
CDR3nt: TGCAGCGTTTGTCAGTCAACGACCGGGGAGCTGTTTTTT

d_gene: NA
j_gene: TRBJ2-7
abundance: many
v_gene: TRBV20-1
CDR3aa: CSAREVLTSYEQYF
CDR3nt: TGCAGTGCTAGAGAGGTACTTACCTCCTACGAGCAGTACTTC

d_gene: NA
j_gene: TRBJ1-2
abundance: many
v_gene: TRBV30
CDR3aa: CAWSVGAVIYGYTF
CDR3nt: TGTGCCTGGAGTGTAGGGGCCGTGATCTATGGCTACACCTTC

d_gene: NA
j_gene: TRBJ2-7
abundance: many
v_gene: TRBV20-1
CDR3aa: CSARTISGGTTSYEQYF
CDR3nt: TGCAGTGCTAGGACTATTTCCGGCGGGACAACCTCCTACGAGCAGTACTTC